A selection of T cell receptor beta chains follows, all from one sample in a study of shared clonotypes between healthy human individuals. Assay: immunoSEQ multiplex PCR; the TCRdb copy retains only in-frame clones and omits some. The sample yields about 1.5 million clones, 95% to 99% seen once. Sequenced: naive CD4+ T cells sorted from blood. The source of these receptors is a man aged 30-40 years in good health. Both conserved end residues are part of each CDR3. D genes are given only for firm matches. Size is omitted from some rows. Given values are once, few, many or a class for expanded clones.

v_gene	j_gene	d_gene	len	abundance	CDR3nt	CDR3aa
TRBV5-4	TRBJ2-3	-	14	once	TGTGCCAGCAGCTTGGCCGGGGCTACAGATACGCAGTATTTT	CASSLAGATDTQYF
TRBV6-5	TRBJ2-2	-	15	once	TGTGCCAGCAGTTACGCAGGGGCGAACACCGGGGAGCTGTTTTTT	CASSYAGANTGELFF
TRBV7-9	TRBJ1-4	-	14	once	TGTGCCCATGATTTTAGGGGATCTAATGAAAAACTGTTTTTT	CAHDFRGSNEKLFF
TRBV25-1	TRBJ2-7	-	13	once	TGTGCCAGCAGTTTAGAGTCAGGGAGCGAGCAGTACTTC	CASSLESGSEQYF
TRBV6-6	TRBJ2-3	TRBD2	15	-	TGTGCCAGCAGTAGGGAGGGAGGAAGCACAGATACGCAGTATTTT	CASSREGGSTDTQYF
TRBV5-1	TRBJ2-4	TRBD1	14	-	TGCGCCAGCAGCCAAGGGACAGGGTCTATCATTCAGTACTTC	CASSQGTGSIIQYF
TRBV6-5	TRBJ2-1	-	15	-	TGTGCCAGCAGTTACTCGCGGGACGATACGAATGAGCAGTTCTTC	CASSYSRDDTNEQFF
TRBV7-2	TRBJ2-5	-	16	-	TGTGCCAGCAGCGAAAACTCTGCAGGGATACAAGAGACCCAGTACTTC	CASSENSAGIQETQYF
TRBV2	TRBJ2-7	TRBD1	16	-	TGTGCCAGCAGTCTGGACAGGGGGTCTTCCTCCTACGAGCAGTACTTC	CASSLDRGSSSYEQYF
TRBV7-9	TRBJ2-7	-	14	-	TGTGCCAGCAGTCGTGACGCAGGGAGCTACGAGCAGTACTTC	CASSRDAGSYEQYF
TRBV2	TRBJ2-7	-	15	-	TGTGCCAGCAGTGAAATAAGGGGGGCGGTCCACGAGCAGTACTTC	CASSEIRGAVHEQYF
TRBV20-1	TRBJ2-3	-	11	-	TGCAGTGCTATTGAGGCGGGTACGCAGTATTTT	CSAIEAGTQYF
TRBV18	TRBJ2-2	-	12	-	TGTGCCAGCTCACCCGACACCGGGGAGCTGTTTTTT	CASSPDTGELFF
TRBV6-1	TRBJ2-7	-	17	-	TGTGCCAGCAGTGAAATTTCGATAGGAGGGAGTACCTCCGAGCAGTACTTC	CASSEISIGGSTSEQYF
TRBV6-5	TRBJ1-2	-	11	-	TGTGCCAGCTCCAAAGGAAGCGGCTACACCTTC	CASSKGSGYTF
TRBV19	TRBJ1-2	-	12	-	TGTGCCAGTAGTACCACTAAGGGTGGCTACACCTTC	CASSTTKGGYTF
TRBV18	TRBJ1-2	-	14	once	TGTGCCAGCTCACCAGACAGGTGGTCTACTGGCTACACCTTC	CASSPDRWSTGYTF
TRBV28	TRBJ1-3	-	16	-	TGTGCCAGCAGTTCGACAGGCTTATACTCTGGAAACACCATATATTTT	CASSSTGLYSGNTIYF
TRBV7-6	TRBJ1-4	-	15	once	TGTGCCAGCAGCTTAGGAGGAGTCACTAATGAAAAACTGTTTTTT	CASSLGGVTNEKLFF
TRBV23-1	TRBJ2-3	-	17	-	TGCGCCAGCAGTCACGTCGGTGGGGCGCGATTCACAGATACGCAGTATTTT	CASSHVGGARFTDTQYF
TRBV28	TRBJ1-2	TRBD1	15	-	TGTGCCAGCAGTCCCCGCCCCGGGACAGGGGATGGCTACACCTTC	CASSPRPGTGDGYTF
TRBV11-3	TRBJ2-2	TRBD2	12	-	TGTGCCAGCAGTAGCGGGGGCGGGGAGCTGTTTTTT	CASSSGGGELFF
TRBV4-1	TRBJ2-7	-	14	-	TGCGCCAGCAGCCAAGTCGGGAGCTCCTACGAGCAGTACTTC	CASSQVGSSYEQYF
TRBV6-4	TRBJ2-1	-	14	-	TGTGCCAGCAGTGACTCCCCCGGCTGGGGGGAGCAGTTCTTC	CASSDSPGWGEQFF
TRBV18	TRBJ2-1	TRBD1	13	-	TGTGCCAGCTCACAACAGGGGCCCAATGAGCAGTTCTTC	CASSQQGPNEQFF
TRBV5-4	TRBJ2-7	-	12	-	TGTGCCAGCAGCTTTCCTAGGGGCGAGCAGTACTTC	CASSFPRGEQYF
TRBV6-1	TRBJ1-2	-	10	-	TGTGCCAGTGAAAGGTATGGCTACACCTTC	CASERYGYTF
TRBV9	TRBJ2-7	-	13	once	TGTGCCAGCAGCGTAGCTCATGGTGGCGAGCAGTACTTC	CASSVAHGGEQYF
TRBV5-1	TRBJ1-1	-	13	-	TGCGCCAGCAGCACGGGAGGGAATCCCGAAGCTTTCTTT	CASSTGGNPEAFF
TRBV11-2	TRBJ2-1	TRBD2	16	-	TGTGCCAGCAGCTTAACCCCTAGCGGAGACTACAATGAGCAGTTCTTC	CASSLTPSGDYNEQFF
TRBV28	TRBJ1-2	-	12	-	TGTGCCAGCAGTTTCACCCGCTATGGCTACACCTTC	CASSFTRYGYTF
TRBV2	TRBJ2-7	-	15	-	TGTGCCAGCAGTGAAGACGGCAGACGGGGGCCCGAGCAGTACTTC	CASSEDGRRGPEQYF
TRBV7-2	TRBJ2-7	-	14	once	TGTGCCAGCAGGGACTCGGGAAGCTCCTACGAGCAGTACTTC	CASRDSGSSYEQYF
TRBV18	TRBJ2-7	-	13	-	TGTGCCAGCAAACGTACAAGCGTCTACGAGCAGTACTTC	CASKRTSVYEQYF
TRBV7-6	TRBJ2-1	TRBD2	12	-	TGTGCCAGCAGCCCGCGGGGGGGAGGGCAGTTCTTC	CASSPRGGGQFF
TRBV30	TRBJ1-1	-	17	-	TGTGCCTGGAGTGTACGACAACAGGCGGGTTGGGACACTGAAGCTTTCTTT	CAWSVRQQAGWDTEAFF
TRBV6-5	TRBJ1-4	-	14	-	TGTGCCAGCAGTTACGACAGGACCGTTGAAAAACTGTTTTTT	CASSYDRTVEKLFF
TRBV19	TRBJ1-2	TRBD1	16	-	TGTGCCAGTAGTAGGGACAGGGGTCCACCAAACTATGGCTACACCTTC	CASSRDRGPPNYGYTF
TRBV11-2	TRBJ2-1	-	13	-	TGTGCCAGCAGCTTAGATGAGAGCTTTGAGCAGTTCTTC	CASSLDESFEQFF
TRBV27	TRBJ2-5	TRBD2	15	-	TGTGCCAGCAGTTTATCGACCGGGAGGGGGGAGACCCAGTACTTC	CASSLSTGRGETQYF
TRBV28	TRBJ1-5	-	15	-	TGTGCCAGCAGTTTAGGTGCAGGAACTAATCAGCCCCAGCATTTT	CASSLGAGTNQPQHF